This TCR beta chain was documented in a study of OX40 agonist ivuxolimab in advanced cancers. The study in broad terms: The costimulatory receptor OX40 (CD134) was targeted by ivuxolimab, a fully human IgG2 agonistic monoclonal antibody. The paper describes the monotherapy dose-escalation part (N of about 57 patients) of the phase I trial of ivuxolimab. Peripheral TCRbeta sequencing was intended to test whether TCR sequence diversity was altered and clonal T-cell expansion was caused by ivuxolimab. Prior anti-PD-1, anti-PD-L1 or anti-CTLA-4 therapy was permitted, and approximately 39% of dose-escalation patients had received checkpoint inhibitors. Of the roughly 54 dose-escalation patients, hepatocellular carcinoma was present in approximately 20, melanoma in around 15, renal cell carcinoma in 9 and head and neck cancer in 9. Intravenous ivuxolimab was administered to patients every 2 weeks at six dose levels: 0.01, 0.1, 0.3, 1.5, 3 and 10 mg/kg. Partial responses occurred in three dose-escalation patients, of whom one had hepatocellular carcinoma and two had cutaneous melanoma. In the dose-escalation cohort, 82.7% of patients were male, and the mean age was approximately 64 years, with a range of roughly 20 to 80.

Results and caveats for the whole study, not just this receptor: In partial responders in the 0.1-3.0 mg/kg groups, normalized peripheral clonal expansion was found to be among the lowest, especially among CD8+ T cells. At doses of 0.1 to 3.0 mg/kg, clonal expansion of both CD4+ and CD8+ blood T cells was observed from baseline to week 6. Low levels of normalized T-cell clonal expansion were also seen in some patients who did not respond. Which antigens the clonally expanded peripheral T cells were specific for was not determined. On average, CD8+ T cells showed more expanded clones than CD4+ T cells after ivuxolimab.

With regard to this clone: The specificity of this receptor is unknown. Per-nucleotide qualities are absent, and no much larger clonotype sits a single base away.

The trial excluded patients who had a history of autoimmune disease or were on systemic immunosuppression. Peripheral blood for TCR sequencing was drawn from every dose cohort at baseline, at cycle 4 day 1 and at cycle 7 day 1. Samples were obtained from an open-label, multicenter, first-in-human phase I dose-escalation trial of ivuxolimab. Adults with locally advanced or metastatic melanoma, renal cell, hepatocellular, or head and neck squamous cell carcinoma were enrolled in the trial. Before TCR sequencing, CD4+ T cells and CD8+ T cells were sorted from peripheral blood as separate populations. To sequence the TCRbeta CDR3 region, genomic DNA was isolated from the sorted cells. The immunoSEQ Assay was used to sequence the TCRbeta CDR3 regions. Here the immuneACCESS table is served through TCRdb, limited to in-frame sequences with V and J called. Missing clones are a known gap in these copies; in checked studies unresolved V genes cover under half, and the rest lacks a known reason. This sample is represented by more than 45,000 clones; about 90% of them were singletons. The biggest ten clones account for more than 6.5% of the sample.

This receptor was identified in an adult with an advanced solid tumor such as melanoma, head and neck, liver or kidney cancer. Sequenced here: CD4+ or CD8+ T cells sorted from blood, sampled in a trial of the OX40 agonist ivuxolimab.

The CDR3 loop reads CASSLGTGGGNEQFF. The DNA sequence reads TGTGCCAGCAGCTTGGGGACAGGGGGCGGGAATGAGCAGTTCTTC. The sequence joins TRBV5-4 to TRBJ2-1; TRBD1 lines up with 11 middle nucleotides. V is trimmed back by 0 bases and J by 7 bases, and the junction contains 3 bases that no gene match accounts for. The CDR3 numbers 15 residues from cysteine through phenylalanine. Solely the CDR3 DNA is kept, with 45 bases framed from the first base. Sequences SGHNT (CDR1) and YYREEE (CDR2) are obtained from the germline V gene (reference sequence).